The rows below give T cell receptor beta chains drawn from one sample of a study of T-cell memory formation after mild COVID-19. TCRdb recomputed calls from the 5' RACE reads with MiXCR, one row per CDR3 protein. The sample shows around 300,000 distinct CDR3 sequences, approximately 20% of them seen only once. Source material: PBMCs or a T cell subset sorted from them (not recorded which). These receptors all come from a man aged 18 to 30 who had mild COVID-19 (a few samples of this study predate the infection). Cell type and time point are not known. CDR3s include the opening cysteine and the closing phenylalanine or tryptophan. Fields, in order: J gene, D gene, V gene, clone size, CDR3 protein, CDR3 DNA. A D gene is named only where the DNA matches it firmly. Part of the rows lack a size; the others show once, few, many or a class for expanded clones.

TRBJ2-1	.	TRBV3-1	few	CASSQDFWEQFF	TGTGCCAGCAGCCAGGACTTTTGGGAGCAGTTCTTC
TRBJ1-1	.	TRBV4-3	few	CASSQERTLNTEAFF	TGCGCCAGCAGCCAAGAGAGGACCCTGAACACTGAAGCTTTCTTT
TRBJ1-3	.	TRBV6-5	few	CASSPPIYF	TGTGCCAGCAGTCCCCCCATATATTTT
TRBJ2-3	.	TRBV7-9	few	CASSFPSAGTDTQYF	TGTGCCAGCAGTTTCCCTAGCGCCGGCACAGATACGCAGTATTTT
TRBJ2-1	.	TRBV20-1	few	CSASRPGGTFEQFF	TGCAGTGCTTCCCGACCCGGGGGAACTTTTGAGCAGTTCTTC
TRBJ2-3	.	TRBV5-1	.	CASSSILGPTDTQYF	TGCGCCAGCAGCTCGATCCTAGGCCCCACAGATACGCAGTATTTT
TRBJ2-2	TRBD2	TRBV6-5	few	CASSFGLAGDTGELFF	TGTGCCAGCAGTTTTGGGCTAGCGGGGGACACCGGGGAGCTGTTTTTT
TRBJ1-2	.	TRBV6-2/TRBV6-3	.	CASRADSSQGYTF	TGTGCCAGCAGGGCGGACAGTTCGCAAGGCTACACCTTC
TRBJ1-5	.	TRBV28	.	CASSLRQAEGDQPQHF	TGTGCCAGCAGTCTTCGCCAGGCGGAAGGGGATCAGCCCCAGCATTTT
TRBJ2-5	TRBD2	TRBV5-1	.	CASSEGQGLAGLETQYF	TGCGCCAGCAGCGAGGGACAGGGACTAGCGGGGTTAGAGACCCAGTACTTC
TRBJ1-1	TRBD1	TRBV28	.	CASSFRPGQASFF	TGTGCCAGCAGTTTTCGGCCGGGACAGGCGTCTTTCTTT
TRBJ1-5	.	TRBV20-1	few	CSAREGYQPQHF	TGCAGTGCTAGAGAAGGGTATCAGCCCCAGCATTTT
TRBJ1-1	TRBD1	TRBV29-1	.	CSAPGQGMNTEAFF	TGCAGCGCCCCGGGACAGGGAATGAACACTGAAGCTTTCTTT
TRBJ2-6	.	TRBV6-5	.	CASIKAGANVLTF	TGTGCCAGCATCAAGGCTGGGGCCAACGTCCTGACTTTC
TRBJ1-1	.	TRBV7-2	few	CASSLVRSGNTEAFF	TGTGCCAGCAGCTTAGTTAGGTCCGGGAACACTGAAGCTTTCTTT
TRBJ2-5	.	TRBV20-1	.	CSARDRVRSRETQYF	TGCAGTGCTAGAGATCGTGTCAGAAGTCGAGAGACCCAGTACTTC
TRBJ2-2	TRBD2	TRBV7-2	.	CASSLARGGFGELFF	TGTGCCAGCAGCTTAGCGCGGGGGGGCTTCGGGGAGCTGTTTTTT
TRBJ2-3	TRBD1	TRBV5-1	.	CASSLLGQSTDTQYF	TGCGCCAGCAGCTTGTTGGGACAGAGCACAGATACGCAGTATTTT
TRBJ1-2	.	TRBV7-2	.	CASSFDGGPYGYTF	TGTGCCAGCAGCTTTGACGGGGGCCCTTATGGCTACACCTTC
TRBJ2-2	TRBD1	TRBV12-3/TRBV12-4	few	CASSPGGQGGCTGELFF	TGTGCCAGCAGTCCCGGAGGACAGGGTGGTTGCACCGGGGAGCTGTTTTTT
TRBJ1-1	.	TRBV7-2	few	CATQAGVRTEAFF	TGTGCCACCCAAGCCGGGGTTCGCACTGAAGCTTTCTTT
TRBJ1-5	.	TRBV10-3	few	CAISESLLQPQHF	TGTGCCATCAGTGAGTCCTTGCTTCAGCCCCAGCATTTT
TRBJ2-3	TRBD1	TRBV20-1	.	CSAAGTGESTDTQYF	TGCAGTGCTGCCGGGACAGGGGAAAGCACAGATACGCAGTATTTT
TRBJ2-3	.	TRBV4-3	few	CASSQDGFLAASTDTQYF	TGCGCCAGCAGCCAAGATGGATTTTTAGCGGCCAGCACAGATACGCAGTATTTT
TRBJ2-7	TRBD1	TRBV18	few	CASSPLNRGSYEQYF	TGTGCCAGCTCTCCCCTGAACAGGGGCTCTTACGAGCAGTACTTC
TRBJ1-5	.	TRBV12-3/TRBV12-4	.	CASSQDGIYQPQHF	TGTGCCAGCAGCCAGGACGGGATTTATCAGCCCCAGCATTTT
TRBJ2-4	.	TRBV4-3	.	CASSQDGAGRILAKNIQYF	TGCGCCAGCAGCCAAGATGGGGCAGGGAGGATACTAGCCAAAAACATTCAGTACTTC
TRBJ2-3	.	TRBV9	.	CASSVEGVDTQYF	TGTGCCAGCAGCGTAGAAGGGGTGGATACGCAGTATTTT
TRBJ2-2	.	TRBV15	few	CATSRDFGYLGRSGELFF	TGTGCCACCAGCAGAGATTTCGGGTACCTTGGCCGGTCGGGGGAGCTGTTTTTT
TRBJ1-6	.	TRBV15	.	CATRRRAPGSPLHF	TGTGCCACCAGACGCAGGGCCCCGGGATCACCCCTCCACTTT
TRBJ1-1	.	TRBV6-5	few	CASSSSQGLGTEAFF	TGTGCCAGCAGTAGCTCCCAGGGGCTCGGCACTGAAGCTTTCTTT
TRBJ1-3	.	TRBV7-9	few	CASSPAVSGNTIYF	TGTGCCAGCAGCCCGGCTGTGTCTGGAAACACCATATATTTT
TRBJ1-1	.	TRBV7-9	.	CASSRRQMSTEAFF	TGTGCCAGCAGCCGACGGCAGATGAGCACTGAAGCTTTCTTT
TRBJ2-1	.	TRBV29-1	few	CRGRRDEQFF	TGCAGGGGCCGACGGGATGAGCAGTTCTTC
TRBJ1-2	.	TRBV6-2/TRBV6-3	.	CASSQRGAGNYGYTF	TGTGCCAGCAGTCAACGCGGGGCAGGGAACTATGGCTACACCTTC
TRBJ2-2	.	TRBV20-1	few	CSARGDTGELFF	TGCAGTGCTAGGGGGGACACCGGGGAGCTGTTTTTT
TRBJ2-1	.	TRBV19	.	CASSFEGLQEQFF	TGTGCCAGTAGTTTTGAGGGCCTCCAAGAGCAGTTCTTC
TRBJ1-6	.	TRBV19	.	CASSTPGDRYNSPLHF	TGTGCCAGTAGTACACCAGGGGATCGGTATAATTCACCCCTCCACTTT
TRBJ1-1	.	TRBV7-9	.	CASSYIRGGKNTEAFF	TGTGCCAGCAGCTATATCAGGGGAGGTAAGAACACTGAAGCTTTCTTT
TRBJ1-1	.	TRBV4-1	many	CASSQEGTLGTEAFF	TGCGCCAGCAGCCAAGAGGGGACCTTGGGCACTGAAGCTTTCTTT
TRBJ2-2	.	TRBV7-6	.	CASSLGPEEELFF	TGTGCCAGCAGCTTGGGCCCCGAGGAGGAGCTGTTTTTT
TRBJ2-6	.	TRBV7-2	few	CASSLSVAVLSGANVLTF	TGTGCCAGCAGCTTATCAGTAGCGGTCCTTTCTGGGGCCAACGTCCTGACTTTC
TRBJ2-4	.	TRBV4-3	few	CASSLRRDSVQYF	TGCGCCAGCAGCCTCCGCCGGGACTCCGTTCAGTACTTC
TRBJ1-1	TRBD1	TRBV15	.	CATRTGGVTEAFF	TGTGCCACCAGAACAGGGGGCGTCACTGAAGCTTTCTTT
TRBJ1-5	TRBD1	TRBV5-1	few	CASSLTGGLNQPQHF	TGCGCCAGCAGCTTGACAGGGGGCCTCAATCAGCCCCAGCATTTT
TRBJ2-1	TRBD1	TRBV5-1	.	CASSTGQGEYNEQFF	TGCGCCAGCAGCACGGGACAGGGTGAATACAATGAGCAGTTCTTC
TRBJ2-3	TRBD2	TRBV10-3	.	CASGGTRVGDTQYF	TGTGCCAGCGGGGGGACCCGGGTGGGAGATACGCAGTATTTT
TRBJ1-5	.	TRBV7-9	.	CASSDGRGNQPQHF	TGTGCCAGCAGCGACGGGAGGGGCAATCAGCCCCAGCATTTT
TRBJ1-4	.	TRBV12-3/TRBV12-4	.	CASSLVEKLFF	TGTGCCAGCAGTCTGGTTGAAAAACTGTTTTTT
TRBJ2-3	TRBD1	TRBV6-5	few	CASRPAGTGRQYF	TGTGCCAGCAGGCCGGCCGGGACAGGTAGACAGTATTTT